The subject of this entry is one TCR beta chain. There are 15 residues in the CDR3. The V gene lost 0 bases and the J gene lost 6 bases, with 14 bases spanning the gap. CDR1 and CDR2 from the germline V gene are SGDLS and YYNGEE. Clones were sequenced by immunoSEQ multiplex PCR, and TCRdb holds only the in-frame ones, with some missing. The sample lists 17,000 or so clones, about 86% seen once, with around a tenth in the top ten. The data stem from a study of control samples from healthy donors and cancer patients. The specimen sequenced was PBMCs. This TCR derives from a woman in her 70s with colorectal cancer. The gene calls are TRBV9 and TRBJ2-3, with D maybe TRBD2 (6 bases). The CDR3 spells CASSVAAGLLDTQYF. The CDR3 bases are TGTGCCAGCAGCGTAGCAGCGGGCCTTCTGGATACGCAGTATTTT. The complete variable domain, with remaining parts taken from reference TRBV9 and TRBJ2-3, reads DSGVTQTPKHLITATGQRVTLRCSPRSGDLSVYWYQQSLDQGLQFLIQYYNGEERAKGNILERFSAQQFPDLHSELNLSSLELGDSALYFCASSVAAGLLDTQYFGPGTRLTVL.